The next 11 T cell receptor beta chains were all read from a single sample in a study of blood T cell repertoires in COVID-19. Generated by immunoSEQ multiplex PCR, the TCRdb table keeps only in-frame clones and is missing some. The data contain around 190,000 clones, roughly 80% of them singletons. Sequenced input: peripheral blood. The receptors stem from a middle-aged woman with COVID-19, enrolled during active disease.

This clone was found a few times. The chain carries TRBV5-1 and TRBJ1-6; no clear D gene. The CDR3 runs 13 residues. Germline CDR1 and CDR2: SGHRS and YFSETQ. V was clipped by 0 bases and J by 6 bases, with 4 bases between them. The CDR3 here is CASSLDSNSPLHF. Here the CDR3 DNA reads TGCGCCAGCAGCTTGGATAGTAATTCACCCCTCCACTTT.

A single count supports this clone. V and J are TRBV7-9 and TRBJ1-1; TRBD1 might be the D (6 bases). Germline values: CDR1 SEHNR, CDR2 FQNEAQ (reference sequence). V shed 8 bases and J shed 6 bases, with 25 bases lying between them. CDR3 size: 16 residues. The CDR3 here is CASSQGSAPNNAEAFF. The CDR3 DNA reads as TGTGCCAGCTCTCAGGGGTCGGCGCCCAATAACGCTGAAGCTTTCTTT.

For the CDR3, the DNA is TGTGCCAGCAGCGCAAGACAGGGGTTGTCACCCCTCCACTTT. Protein: CASSARQGLSPLHF. This chain links TRBV5-4 with TRBJ1-6; 8 nucleotides agree with TRBD1. CDR1 and CDR2 (germline): SGHNT, YYREEE (reference sequence). CDR3 length equals 14 residues. Losses at the gene ends were 4 bases for V and 10 bases for J; bases not matched to a gene: 7.

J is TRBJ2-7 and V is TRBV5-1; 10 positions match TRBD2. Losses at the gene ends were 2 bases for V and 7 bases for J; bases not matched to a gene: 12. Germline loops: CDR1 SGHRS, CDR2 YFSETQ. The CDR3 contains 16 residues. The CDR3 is CASSFASGSILDEQYF. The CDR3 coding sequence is TGCGCCAGCAGCTTCGCTAGCGGGAGCATTCTGGATGAGCAGTACTTC.

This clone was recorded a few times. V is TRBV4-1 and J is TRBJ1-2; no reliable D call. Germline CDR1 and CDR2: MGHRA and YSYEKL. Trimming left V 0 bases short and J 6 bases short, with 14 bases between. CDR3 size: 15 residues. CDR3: CASSQDRVSNNGYTF. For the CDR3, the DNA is TGCGCCAGCAGCCAAGATCGGGTCAGCAACAATGGCTACACCTTC.

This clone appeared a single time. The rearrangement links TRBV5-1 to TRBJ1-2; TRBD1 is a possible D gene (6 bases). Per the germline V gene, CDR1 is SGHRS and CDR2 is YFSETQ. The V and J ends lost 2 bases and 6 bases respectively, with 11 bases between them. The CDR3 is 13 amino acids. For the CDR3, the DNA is TGCGCCAGCAGCTTCCAGGGGAAGGATGGCTACACCTTC. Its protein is CASSFQGKDGYTF.

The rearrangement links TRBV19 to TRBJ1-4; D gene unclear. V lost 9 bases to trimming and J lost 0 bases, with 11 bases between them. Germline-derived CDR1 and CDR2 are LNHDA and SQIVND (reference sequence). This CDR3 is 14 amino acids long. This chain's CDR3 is CASRRGSTNEKLFF. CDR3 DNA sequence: TGTGCCAGCAGGCGGGGTTCAACTAATGAAAAACTGTTTTTT.

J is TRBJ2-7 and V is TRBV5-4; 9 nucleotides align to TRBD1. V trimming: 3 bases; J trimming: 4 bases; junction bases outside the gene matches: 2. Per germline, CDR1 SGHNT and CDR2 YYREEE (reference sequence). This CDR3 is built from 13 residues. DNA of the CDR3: TGTGCCAGCAGCTCTGGACAGGGGTACGAGCAGTACGTC. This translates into CASSSGQGYEQYV.

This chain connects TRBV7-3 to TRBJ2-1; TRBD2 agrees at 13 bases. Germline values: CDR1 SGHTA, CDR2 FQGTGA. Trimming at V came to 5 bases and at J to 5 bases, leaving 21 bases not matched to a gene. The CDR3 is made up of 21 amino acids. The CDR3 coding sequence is TGTGCCAGCAGCCCCCGGCCCGGGACTAGCGGGACCTTAAACCATGACAATGAGCAGTTCTTC. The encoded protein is CASSPRPGTSGTLNHDNEQFF.

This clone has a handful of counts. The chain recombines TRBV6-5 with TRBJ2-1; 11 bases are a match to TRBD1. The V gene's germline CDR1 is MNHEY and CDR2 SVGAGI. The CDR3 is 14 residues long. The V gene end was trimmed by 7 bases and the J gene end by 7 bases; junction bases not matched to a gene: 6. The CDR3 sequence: CASKRGQGGNEQFF. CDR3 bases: TGTGCCAGCAAACGGGGACAGGGGGGGAATGAGCAGTTCTTC.

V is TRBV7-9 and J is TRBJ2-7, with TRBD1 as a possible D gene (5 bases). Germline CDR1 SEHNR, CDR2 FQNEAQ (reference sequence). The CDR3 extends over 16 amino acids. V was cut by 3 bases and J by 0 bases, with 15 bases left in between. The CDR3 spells CASSFIGQGFSYEQYF. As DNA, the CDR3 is TGTGCCAGCAGCTTTATCGGACAAGGGTTCTCCTACGAGCAGTACTTC.